The T cell receptor (beta chain) described here comes from a study of T cells in Graves' hyperthyroidism and ophthalmopathy. Across the study: At initial diagnosis, before any treatment had begun, peripheral blood was obtained.

Trimming removed 7 bases from V and 0 bases from J, with 18 bases in between. The CDR3 loop spans 16 amino acids. CDR1 and CDR2 (germline): LNHDA, SQIVND (reference sequence). The TCR beta CDR3 regions underwent amplification using RNA transcripts as the source. First-round RT-PCR targeting the TCR CDR3 was performed with the HTBI primer set. One entry per CDR3 protein results from TCRdb running MiXCR on the multiplex PCR reads. The table lists under 750,000 distinct CDR3 sequences, around 19% of them singletons. This clonotype was detected a few times. Sample: blood. The chain joins TRBV19 to TRBJ1-2, with a weak D call TRBD1 (5 bases). The source is a woman between 50 and 59 years old with Graves' hyperthyroidism that later progressed to Graves' ophthalmopathy. The CDR3 protein is CASTPWDGKANYGYTF. CDR3 nucleotide sequence: TGTGCCAGTACCCCCTGGGACGGGAAAGCTAACTATGGCTACACCTTC.